These 6 T cell receptor beta chains came from one sample sequenced in a study of blood T cell repertoires in COVID-19 (dated by TCRdb to the early 2020s). The library was obtained by the immunoSEQ multiplex PCR assay. TCRdb provides this immuneACCESS table in a form limited to in-frame rearrangements. Some clones are lacking; in checked studies, under half of them reflect an unresolved V gene, and why the rest are absent is not known. This sample has 150,000 to 200,000 clones in its table, and around 85% of those were observed once. Jointly, the top ten make up roughly 8.2% of the sample. Material for sequencing was peripheral blood. All receptors derive from a man between 60 and 70 years old with acute or convalescent COVID-19.

The CDR3 here is CASSRYLAGTEQYF. CDR3 DNA sequence: TGTGCCAGCAGTCGATACCTAGCGGGAACTGAGCAGTACTTC. This rearrangement joins TRBV28 to TRBJ2-7, with 9 nucleotides matching TRBD2. The junction had 9 bases not matched to a gene; V was cut back by 5 bases and J by 7 bases. CDR1 and CDR2 (germline): MDHEN, SYDVKM. The CDR3 has 14 residues.

The chain has TRBV4-1 and TRBJ2-5; 10 nucleotides line up with TRBD2. CDR3 length equals 17 residues. Trimming removed 1 base from V and 2 bases from J; junction bases left unmatched: 7. Germline V gene sequence: CDR1 MGHRA, CDR2 YSYEKL. The CDR3 spells CASSQGPSGSRQETQYF. The CDR3 nucleotides are TGCGCCAGCAGCCAAGGCCCTAGCGGGAGTCGGCAAGAGACCCAGTACTTC.

V gene TRBV2 combines with J gene TRBJ2-2; the D is unclear. Germline values: CDR1 SNHLY, CDR2 FYNNEI. The V end lost 4 bases, the J end lost 10 bases, and 13 bases lay between the germline ends. The CDR3 runs 13 residues. The CDR3 DNA reads TGTGCCAGCAGTGTGGCAAACCCTTCGGAGCTGTTTTTT. Its protein is CASSVANPSELFF.

The chain has TRBV12-3 or TRBV12-4 and TRBJ1-2; a weak D match, TRBD1 (6 bases). The CDR3 contains 13 residues. Trimming cost V 6 bases and J 4 bases, with 12 bases left between them. The CDR3 region is CASRLQTGYGYTF. CDR3 DNA sequence: TGTGCCAGCAGGCTTCAGACAGGCTATGGCTACACCTTC.

This chain joins TRBV6-2 or TRBV6-3 and TRBJ2-4, with 9 bases identical to TRBD2. The germline V gene encodes CDR1 MNHEY and CDR2 SVGEGT. With V trimmed by 2 bases and J by 4 bases, 6 bases remained unmatched. The CDR3 has 16 amino acids. CDR3 in DNA: TGTGCCAGCAGTTACGACCCGCGGGAGGGGAAAAACATTCAGTACTTC. Its protein product is CASSYDPREGKNIQYF.

The V call is TRBV14, the J call TRBJ2-3; 10 positions agree with TRBD1. The CDR3 totals 16 residues. The ends lost 2 bases at V and 4 bases at J; junction bases unmatched: 6. CDR1 is SGHDN and CDR2 is FVKESK in the germline V gene. In DNA, the CDR3 is TGTGCCAGCAGCCAATTGGGACAGGGGCCACCAGATACGCAGTATTTT. Residues: CASSQLGQGPPDTQYF. Combining the CDR3 with reference TRBV14 and TRBJ2-3 gives the whole variable domain EAGVTQFPSHSVIEKGQTVTLRCDPISGHDNLYWYRRVMGKEIKFLLHFVKESKQDESGMPNNRFLAERTGGTYSTLKVQPAELEDSGVYFCASSQLGQGPPDTQYFGPGTRLTVL.